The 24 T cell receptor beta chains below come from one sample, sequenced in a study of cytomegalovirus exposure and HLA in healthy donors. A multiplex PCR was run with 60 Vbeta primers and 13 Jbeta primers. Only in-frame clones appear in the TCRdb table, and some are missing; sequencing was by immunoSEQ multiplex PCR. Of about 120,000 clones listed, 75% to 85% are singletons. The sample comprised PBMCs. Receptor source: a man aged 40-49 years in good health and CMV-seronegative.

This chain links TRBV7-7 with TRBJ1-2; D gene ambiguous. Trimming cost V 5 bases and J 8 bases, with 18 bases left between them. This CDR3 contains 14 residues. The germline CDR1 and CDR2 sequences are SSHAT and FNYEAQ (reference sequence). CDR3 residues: CASSPCSRWEGYTF. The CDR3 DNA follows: TGTGCCAGCAGCCCATGTTCCAGGTGGGAGGGCTACACCTTC.

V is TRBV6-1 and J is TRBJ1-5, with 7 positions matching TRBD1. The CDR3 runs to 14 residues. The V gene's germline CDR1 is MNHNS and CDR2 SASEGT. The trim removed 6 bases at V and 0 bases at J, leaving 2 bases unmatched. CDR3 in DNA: TGTGCCAGCAGACAGGGGAATAGCAATCAGCCCCAGCATTTT. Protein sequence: CASRQGNSNQPQHF.

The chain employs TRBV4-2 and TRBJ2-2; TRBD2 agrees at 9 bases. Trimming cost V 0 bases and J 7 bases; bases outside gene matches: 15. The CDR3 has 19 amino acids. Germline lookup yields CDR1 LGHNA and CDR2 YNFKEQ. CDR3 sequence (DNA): TGTGCCAGCAGCCAAGATCTCACCTTGGCGGGAGGGCCTAACGGGGAGCTGTTTTTT. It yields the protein CASSQDLTLAGGPNGELFF.

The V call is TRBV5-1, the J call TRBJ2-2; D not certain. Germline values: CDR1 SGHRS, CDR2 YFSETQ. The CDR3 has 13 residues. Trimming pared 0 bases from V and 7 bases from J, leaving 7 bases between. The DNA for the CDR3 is TGCGCCAGCAGCTTGGGCAGGATCGGGGAGCTGTTTTTT. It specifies CASSLGRIGELFF.

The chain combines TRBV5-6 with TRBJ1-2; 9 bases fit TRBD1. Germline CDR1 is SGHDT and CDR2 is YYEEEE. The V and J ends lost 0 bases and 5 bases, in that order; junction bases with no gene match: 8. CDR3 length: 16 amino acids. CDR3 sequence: CASSLGTGAIKYGYTF. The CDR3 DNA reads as TGTGCCAGCAGCTTGGGGACAGGGGCGATTAAATATGGCTACACCTTC.

The CDR3 sequence is CASNLAGGPTGELFF. Here the CDR3 DNA reads TGTGCCAGCAACCTAGCGGGAGGGCCCACCGGGGAGCTGTTTTTT. The chain employs TRBV28 and TRBJ2-2; TRBD2 matches at 12 bases. The V and J ends lost 7 bases and 4 bases, in that order; junction bases with no gene match: 4. CDR1 is MDHEN, CDR2 SYDVKM, per germline. The CDR3 is made up of 15 amino acids.

The chain's CDR3 is CASSISGTGSYTIYF. CDR3 nucleotides: TGTGCCAGCAGTATATCCGGGACAGGGAGCTACACCATATATTTT. This chain joins TRBV28 and TRBJ1-3; TRBD1 agrees at 9 bases. Germline values: CDR1 MDHEN, CDR2 SYDVKM. The CDR3 totals 15 residues. Germline trimming cut 5 bases from V and 8 bases from J; bases unmatched to any gene: 10. The full variable domain, in which reference TRBV28 and TRBJ1-3 provide the parts outside the CDR3, is DVKVTQSSRYLVKRTGEKVFLECVQDMDHENMFWYRQDPGLGLRLIYFSYDVKMKEKGDIPEGYSVSREKKERFSLILESASTNQTSMYLCASSISGTGSYTIYFGEGSWLTVV.

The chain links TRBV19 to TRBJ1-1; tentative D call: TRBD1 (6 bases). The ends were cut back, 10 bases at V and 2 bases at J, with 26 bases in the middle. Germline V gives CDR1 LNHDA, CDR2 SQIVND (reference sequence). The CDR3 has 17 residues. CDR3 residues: CATRDGGGHESNTEAFF. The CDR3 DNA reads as TGTGCCACCCGAGATGGGGGGGGACACGAGAGTAACACTGAAGCTTTCTTT.

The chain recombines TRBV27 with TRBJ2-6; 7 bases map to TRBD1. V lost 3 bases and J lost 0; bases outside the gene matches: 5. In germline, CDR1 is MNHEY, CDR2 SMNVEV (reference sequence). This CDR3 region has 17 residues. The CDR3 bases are TGTGCCAGCAGTTTTCGGACAGGAAGCTCTGGGGCCAACGTCCTGACTTTC. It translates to CASSFRTGSSGANVLTF.

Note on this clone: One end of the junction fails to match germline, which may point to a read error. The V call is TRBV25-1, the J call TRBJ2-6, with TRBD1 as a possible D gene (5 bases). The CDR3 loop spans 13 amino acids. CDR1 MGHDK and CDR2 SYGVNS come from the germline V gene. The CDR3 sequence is CASTGHGANGLTF. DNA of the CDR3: TGTGCCAGCACGGGTCATGGGGCCAACGGCCTGACTTTC.

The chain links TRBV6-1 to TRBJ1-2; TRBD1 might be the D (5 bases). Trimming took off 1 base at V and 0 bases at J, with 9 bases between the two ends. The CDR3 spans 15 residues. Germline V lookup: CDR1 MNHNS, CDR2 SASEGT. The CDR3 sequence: CASSEGWGANYGYTF. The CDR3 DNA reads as TGTGCCAGCAGTGAAGGGTGGGGGGCTAACTATGGCTACACCTTC.

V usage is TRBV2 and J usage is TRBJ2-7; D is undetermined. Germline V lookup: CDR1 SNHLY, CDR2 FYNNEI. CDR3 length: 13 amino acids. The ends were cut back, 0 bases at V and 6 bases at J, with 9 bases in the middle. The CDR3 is CASSEALLVEQYF. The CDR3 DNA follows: TGTGCCAGCAGTGAAGCGCTTCTAGTCGAGCAGTACTTC.

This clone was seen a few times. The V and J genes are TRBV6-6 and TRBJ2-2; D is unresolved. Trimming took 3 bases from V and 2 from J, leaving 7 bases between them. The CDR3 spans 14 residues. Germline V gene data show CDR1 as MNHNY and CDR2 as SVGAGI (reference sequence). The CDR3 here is CASSYSENTGELFF. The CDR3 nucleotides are TGTGCCAGCAGTTATTCAGAAAACACCGGGGAGCTGTTTTTT.

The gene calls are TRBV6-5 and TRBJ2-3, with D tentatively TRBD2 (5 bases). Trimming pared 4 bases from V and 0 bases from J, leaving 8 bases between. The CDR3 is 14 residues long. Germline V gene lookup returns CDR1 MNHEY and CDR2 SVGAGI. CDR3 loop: CASSLEESTDTQYF. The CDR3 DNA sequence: TGTGCCAGCAGTTTGGAGGAGAGCACAGATACGCAGTATTTT.

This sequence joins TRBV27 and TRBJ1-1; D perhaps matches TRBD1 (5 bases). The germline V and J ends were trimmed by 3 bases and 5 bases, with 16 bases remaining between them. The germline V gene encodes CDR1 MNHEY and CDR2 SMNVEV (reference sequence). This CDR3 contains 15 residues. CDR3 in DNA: TGTGCCAGCAGTTTGGGGGTCGGGGGAGGAACTGAAGCTTTCTTT. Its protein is CASSLGVGGGTEAFF.

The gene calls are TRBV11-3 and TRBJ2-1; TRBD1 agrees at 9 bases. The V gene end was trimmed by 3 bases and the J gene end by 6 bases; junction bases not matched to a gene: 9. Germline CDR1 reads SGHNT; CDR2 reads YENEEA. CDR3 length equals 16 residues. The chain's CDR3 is CASSLEQGASGNEQFF. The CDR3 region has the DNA TGTGCCAGCAGCTTGGAACAGGGGGCTAGTGGCAATGAGCAGTTCTTC.

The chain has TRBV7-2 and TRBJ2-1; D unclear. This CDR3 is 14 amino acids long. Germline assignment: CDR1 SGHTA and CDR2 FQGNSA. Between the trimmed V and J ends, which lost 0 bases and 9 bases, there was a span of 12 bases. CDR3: CASSLASRVGEQFF. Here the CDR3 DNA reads TGTGCCAGCAGCTTAGCGTCTCGGGTGGGTGAGCAGTTCTTC.

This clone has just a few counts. As DNA, the CDR3 is TGCAGCGTTGATGGCGGCGGGAGTCGGGATACGCAGTATTTT. Amino acid sequence: CSVDGGGSRDTQYF. The rearrangement uses TRBV29-1 and TRBJ2-3; 7 bases are a match to TRBD2. The CDR3 runs 14 residues. The junction had 9 bases not matched to a gene; V was cut back by 3 bases and J by 6 bases. Germline lookup yields CDR1 SQVTM and CDR2 ANQGSEA.

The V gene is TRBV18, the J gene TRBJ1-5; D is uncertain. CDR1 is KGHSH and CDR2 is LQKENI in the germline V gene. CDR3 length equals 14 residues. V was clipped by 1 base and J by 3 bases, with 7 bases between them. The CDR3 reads CASSPRELNQPQHF. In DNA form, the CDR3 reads TGTGCCAGCTCACCACGGGAGCTCAATCAGCCCCAGCATTTT.

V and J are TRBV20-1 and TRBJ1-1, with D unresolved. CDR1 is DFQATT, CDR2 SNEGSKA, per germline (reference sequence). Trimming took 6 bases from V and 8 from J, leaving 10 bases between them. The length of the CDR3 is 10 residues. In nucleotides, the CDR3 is TGCAGTGCACTCAACGCAGAAGCTTTCTTT. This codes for CSALNAEAFF.

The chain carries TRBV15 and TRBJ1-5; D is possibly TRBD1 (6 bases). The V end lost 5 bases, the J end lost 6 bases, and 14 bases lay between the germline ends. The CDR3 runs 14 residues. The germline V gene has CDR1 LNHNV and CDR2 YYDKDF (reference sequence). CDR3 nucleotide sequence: TGTGCCACCAGCTTGGCAGGGGCTGGTCAGCCCCAGCATTTT. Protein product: CATSLAGAGQPQHF.

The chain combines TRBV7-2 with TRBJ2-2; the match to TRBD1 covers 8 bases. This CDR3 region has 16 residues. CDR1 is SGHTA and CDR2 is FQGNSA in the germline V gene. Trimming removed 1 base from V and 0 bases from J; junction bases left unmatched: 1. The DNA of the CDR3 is TGTGCCAGCAGCTTAGGGGGACAGGCGAACACCGGGGAGCTGTTTTTT. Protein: CASSLGGQANTGELFF.

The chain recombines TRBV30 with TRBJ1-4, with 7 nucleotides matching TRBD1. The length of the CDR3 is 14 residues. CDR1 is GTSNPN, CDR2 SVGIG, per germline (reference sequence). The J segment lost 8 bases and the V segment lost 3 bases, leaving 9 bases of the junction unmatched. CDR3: CAWSEGALREKLFF. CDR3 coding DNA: TGTGCCTGGAGCGAGGGGGCGCTTCGGGAAAAACTGTTTTTT.

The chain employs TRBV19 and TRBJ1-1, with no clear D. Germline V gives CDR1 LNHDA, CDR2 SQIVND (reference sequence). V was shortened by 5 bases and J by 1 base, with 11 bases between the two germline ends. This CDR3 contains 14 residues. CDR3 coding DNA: TGTGCCAGTAGTCCCCAGATTGGGAACACTGAAGCTTTCTTT. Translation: CASSPQIGNTEAFF.